A selection of T cell receptor beta chains follows, all from one sample in a study of blood T cell repertoires in COVID-19. Libraries were prepared by immunoSEQ multiplex PCR; TCRdb keeps only in-frame clonotypes and omits some of them. The data contain approximately 89,000 clones, about four fifths of them singletons. Input material: peripheral blood. The receptor set was obtained from a man between 65 and 85 years old with acute or convalescent COVID-19. Both conserved end residues are part of each CDR3. The D gene is left open where the match is weak. The size field is filled for only some rows; it gives once, few, many or a size class.

d_gene	abundance	v_gene	j_gene	CDR3nt	CDR3aa
NA	NA	TRBV2	TRBJ2-2	TGTGCCAGCAGGCGGGTTTTAGCAACCGGGGAGCTGTTTTTT	CASRRVLATGELFF
TRBD1	NA	TRBV7-8	TRBJ2-1	TGTGCCAGCAGCTTAACGACAGGGAGACGGGATGAGCAGTTCTTC	CASSLTTGRRDEQFF
TRBD1	NA	TRBV5-4	TRBJ1-5	TGTGCCAGCAGCTTACAGGGGACCGATCAGCCCCAGCATTTT	CASSLQGTDQPQHF
NA	NA	TRBV30	TRBJ2-3	TGTGCCTGGAGTGTCTCCGGGGTAGATACGCAGTATTTT	CAWSVSGVDTQYF
NA	once	TRBV9	TRBJ1-1	TGTGCCAGCAGCGTAGACAGCTTAAACACTGAAGCTTTCTTT	CASSVDSLNTEAFF
TRBD2	NA	TRBV19	TRBJ2-3	TGTGCCAGTAGTCCCCGACTAGCGGGAAGAGTAGATACGCAGTATTTT	CASSPRLAGRVDTQYF
NA	NA	TRBV15	TRBJ2-7	TGTGCCACCAGCAGAGGCGAGGCCTACGAGCAGTACTTC	CATSRGEAYEQYF
TRBD2	NA	TRBV28	TRBJ2-7	TGTGCCAGCAGTCCGGGGGGGGCGGGGGCCTACGAGCAGTACTTC	CASSPGGAGAYEQYF
TRBD2	NA	TRBV6-2/TRBV6-3	TRBJ2-5	TGTGCCAGCAGTTACGAGACTAGCGGCCAAGAGACCCAGTACTTC	CASSYETSGQETQYF
TRBD1	NA	TRBV27	TRBJ2-5	TGTGCCAGCAGGAATCAGGGGGCGCGGGAGACCCAGTACTTC	CASRNQGARETQYF
NA	NA	TRBV24-1	TRBJ2-7	TGTGCCACCAGTGATAGCACAGGGGCGGGATACGAGCAGTACTTC	CATSDSTGAGYEQYF
NA	NA	TRBV20-1	TRBJ2-7	TGCAGTGCTAGTAAGGTTGGGAGGGGGACCTCCTACGAGCAGTACTTC	CSASKVGRGTSYEQYF
TRBD2	NA	TRBV2	TRBJ2-2	TGTGCCAGCAGTGGGACTAGCGGGAGACCGAACACCGGGGAGCTGTTTTTT	CASSGTSGRPNTGELFF
NA	NA	TRBV14	TRBJ1-4	TGTGCCAGCAGCCTTTACCACAGTTCAACTAATGAAAAACTGTTTTTT	CASSLYHSSTNEKLFF
TRBD1	NA	TRBV28	TRBJ1-5	TGTGCCAGCAGTTCGGGACAGGTGGGCAATCAGCCCCAGCATTTT	CASSSGQVGNQPQHF
NA	NA	TRBV3-1/TRBV3-2	TRBJ1-2	TGTGCCAGCAGCCGAGGAACTATGACAGGCGCATCTAACTATGGCTACACCTTC	CASSRGTMTGASNYGYTF
TRBD1	NA	TRBV18	TRBJ1-1	TGTGCCAGCTCATTAGCCGGGACAGGAGGGAACACTGAAGCTTTCTTT	CASSLAGTGGNTEAFF
TRBD2	NA	TRBV6-2/TRBV6-3	TRBJ2-2	TGTGCCAGCAGCCGACTAGCTTACACCGGGGAGCTGTTTTTT	CASSRLAYTGELFF
TRBD1	NA	TRBV24-1	TRBJ2-5	TGTGCCACCAGTGACCCCAAACAGGGGGGTCAAGAGACCCAGTACTTC	CATSDPKQGGQETQYF
NA	NA	TRBV10-3	TRBJ2-3	TGTGCCATCAGTGAGTCGGTTGCGGGGGCGGGCGGTACGCAGTATTTT	CAISESVAGAGGTQYF
NA	NA	TRBV5-1	TRBJ2-3	TGCGCCAGCAGCTTGGACAGGGCAGATACGCAGTATTTT	CASSLDRADTQYF
NA	few	TRBV9	TRBJ2-5	TGTGCCAGCAGCGTCGGAGGGAAAGAGACCCAGTACTTC	CASSVGGKETQYF
NA	NA	TRBV11-3	TRBJ2-7	TGTGCCAGCAGCACCTGGGGGGGCAGCGAGCAGTACTTC	CASSTWGGSEQYF
TRBD2	NA	TRBV5-1	TRBJ2-1	TGCGTCAGCAGCTGGACTAGCGGGACTATGAATGAGCAGTTCTTC	CVSSWTSGTMNEQFF
TRBD1	NA	TRBV28	TRBJ1-4	TGTGCCAGCAGTCGACAGCCGGGACAGTATGAAAAACTGTTTTTT	CASSRQPGQYEKLFF
TRBD2	NA	TRBV15	TRBJ2-1	TGTGCCACCGCCGCTAGCGGGAGGGCCGAAGATGAGCAGTTCTTC	CATAASGRAEDEQFF
TRBD1	once	TRBV5-6	TRBJ1-4	TGTGCCAGCAGTAGATATCCCGGGACAGCAACTAATGAAAAACTGTTTTTT	CASSRYPGTATNEKLFF
NA	once	TRBV6-6	TRBJ1-1	TGTGCCAGCAGTTACCAGGGAAGGGGAGGCTCTGAAGCTTTCTTT	CASSYQGRGGSEAFF
TRBD1	few	TRBV5-4	TRBJ1-2	TGTGCCAGCAGCTCCGGGACAGGGGAGCTCGGCTATGGCTACACCTTC	CASSSGTGELGYGYTF
NA	few	TRBV27	TRBJ2-1	TGTGCCAGCGGCGGGGGCTACGACAATGAGCAGTTCTTC	CASGGGYDNEQFF
NA	NA	TRBV5-1	TRBJ1-1	TGCGCCAGCAGCGACGAGGTGCAGAGGAACACTGAAGCTTTCTTT	CASSDEVQRNTEAFF
NA	NA	TRBV6-5	TRBJ2-3	TGTGCCAGCATTAAGGGGGGGACAGATACGCAGTATTTT	CASIKGGTDTQYF
TRBD2	NA	TRBV5-1	TRBJ2-5	TGCGCCAGCAGCTGGGTAGCGGGAGTGGAGACCCAGTACTTC	CASSWVAGVETQYF
NA	NA	TRBV3-1/TRBV3-2	TRBJ2-3	TGTGCCAGCAGCGCAAGTGAGATCCCCCCTAGCACAGATACGCAGTATTTT	CASSASEIPPSTDTQYF
TRBD2	NA	TRBV6-5	TRBJ2-1	TGTGCCAGCAAGAAACTAGCGGGAGGCCACAATGAGCAGTTCTTC	CASKKLAGGHNEQFF
NA	NA	TRBV2	TRBJ2-6	TGTGCCAGCGTGGGGCAGATCTCTGGGGCCAACGTCCTGACTTTC	CASVGQISGANVLTF
TRBD1	once	TRBV14	TRBJ1-5	TGTGCCAGCAGCCCCGTCCCGGGACAGGGACGACTGGATCAGCCCCAGCATTTT	CASSPVPGQGRLDQPQHF
TRBD2	NA	TRBV24-1	TRBJ2-3	TGTGCCACCAGTGACCCGGGACTAGCGGATAAGGCAGATACGCAGTATTTT	CATSDPGLADKADTQYF
NA	few	TRBV27	TRBJ1-2	TGTGCCAGCAGGGGAGCAGGACCTGCTAACTATGGCTACACCTTC	CASRGAGPANYGYTF
TRBD1	NA	TRBV28	TRBJ1-6	TGTGCCACCCGGGACAGAAATTCACCCCTCCACTTT	CATRDRNSPLHF
NA	NA	TRBV21-1	TRBJ1-3	TGTGCCAGCGAGCTATACGTTGGTTCGGGGGGCTCTGGAAACACCATATATTTT	CASELYVGSGGSGNTIYF